This is a list of T cell receptor beta chains from one sample in a study of T cells in Graves' hyperthyroidism and ophthalmopathy. From the multiplex PCR reads, TCRdb called clonotypes with MiXCR, one entry per CDR3 protein. The sample holds 600,000 or so distinct CDR3 sequences, 46% seen once. What was sequenced was peripheral blood or thyroid tissue (not recorded which). Receptors were obtained from a woman aged 18-29 years with Graves' hyperthyroidism. The CDR3 runs from the conserved cysteine through the conserved F or W. The order of the fields is J gene, V gene, D gene, clone size, CDR3 protein, CDR3 DNA. D genes are given only for firm matches. The listing skips clone size in some rows; elsewhere it reads once, few, many or a size class.

>TRBJ1-1|TRBV19|NA|NA
CASSISRTANTEAFF
TGTGCCAGTAGTATATCCAGGACAGCGAACACTGAAGCTTTCTTT
>TRBJ1-2|TRBV25-1|TRBD1|NA
CASSRDSANYGYTF
TGTGCCAGCTCACGGGACAGCGCTAACTATGGCTACACCTTC
>TRBJ2-7|TRBV25-1|NA|few
CASSEEGGSYEQYF
TGTGCCAGCAGTGAAGAGGGCGGCTCCTACGAGCAGTACTTC
>TRBJ1-6|TRBV7-9|NA|few
CASSFGGLSSPLHF
TGTGCCAGCAGCTTTGGGGGTTTAAGTTCACCCCTCCACTTT
>TRBJ1-4|TRBV7-3|NA|NA
CASSLEIVGGTNEKLFF
TGTGCCAGCAGCCTCGAAATAGTCGGAGGAACTAATGAAAAACTGTTTTTT
>TRBJ1-2|TRBV12-3/TRBV12-4|NA|NA
CASSQDGDPYYGYTF
TGTGCCAGCAGCCAAGATGGGGACCCCTACTATGGCTACACCTTC
>TRBJ2-5|TRBV12-3/TRBV12-4|TRBD2|few
CASSGLAGLETQYF
TGTGCCAGCAGCGGACTAGCGGGGCTAGAGACCCAGTACTTC
>TRBJ1-1|TRBV10-3|NA|NA
CAISDYSGRAWNTEAFF
TGTGCCATCAGTGACTATAGCGGGAGAGCGTGGAACACTGAAGCTTTCTTT
>TRBJ1-3|TRBV25-1|NA|NA
CASQPGTSGNTIYF
TGTGCCAGCCAACCTGGGACCTCTGGAAACACCATATATTTT
>TRBJ1-6|TRBV5-1|NA|NA
CASSWGGPQYNSPLHF
TGCGCCAGCAGCTGGGGGGGACCGCAGTACAATTCACCCCTCCACTTT
>TRBJ2-2|TRBV24-1|NA|NA
CATSAAGLFF
TGTGCCACCAGTGCCGCGGGGCTGTTTTTT
>TRBJ1-5|TRBV2|NA|many
CASSVGVRNQPQHF
TGTGCCAGCAGTGTTGGTGTCAGAAATCAGCCCCAGCATTTT
>TRBJ1-1|TRBV10-3|NA|NA
CAISDHGDTEAFF
TGTGCCATCAGTGATCACGGGGACACTGAAGCTTTCTTT
>TRBJ2-6|TRBV7-6|NA|NA
CASSRNRASGGTF
TGTGCCAGCAGCCGAAACAGGGCTAGCGGCGGGACTTTC
>TRBJ2-5|TRBV20-1|NA|NA
CSVSRGRTPSETQYF
TGCAGTGTTAGTAGGGGTAGGACCCCTAGTGAGACCCAGTACTTC
>TRBJ2-7|TRBV20-1|NA|NA
CSAKPGGTPYEQYF
TGCAGTGCCAAGCCCGGGGGCACCCCCTACGAGCAGTACTTC
>TRBJ1-5|TRBV24-1|TRBD1|NA
CAISDPGTGDQPQHF
TGTGCCATCAGTGATCCCGGGACAGGGGATCAGCCCCAGCATTTT
>TRBJ1-1|TRBV7-9|TRBD1|few
CASSSLVWGQGLTEAFF
TGTGCCAGCAGCTCGCTCGTTTGGGGACAGGGTCTCACTGAAGCTTTCTTT
>TRBJ1-1|TRBV7-2|NA|few
CASSAPSYRDNEAFF
TGTGCCAGCAGCGCCCCTTCTTATCGGGATAATGAAGCTTTCTTT
>TRBJ2-7|TRBV10-3|TRBD2|NA
CAISDYSGISEQYF
TGTGCCATCAGTGACTATAGCGGGATTTCCGAGCAGTACTTC
>TRBJ1-5|TRBV2|TRBD1|few
CASIQPTGRHQPQHF
TGTGCCAGCATTCAACCGACAGGGCGCCATCAGCCCCAGCATTTT
>TRBJ1-1|TRBV7-3|NA|NA
CASSLSFGNTEAFF
TGTGCCAGCAGCTTATCATTTGGGAACACTGAAGCTTTCTTT
>TRBJ1-2|TRBV5-8|TRBD1|many
CASSIDRGQGGYTF
TGTGCCAGCAGCATTGACAGGGGGCAGGGCGGCTACACCTTC